Below, 22 T cell receptor beta chains from the same sample are listed, as sequenced in a study of CD8 T cells in ankylosing spondylitis. TCRdb reprocessed the 5' RACE reads with MiXCR, giving one entry per CDR3 protein. The sample holds about 170,000 distinct CDR3 sequences, approximately 16% seen once. Source material: blood, either unsorted or a sorted T cell fraction (not recorded which). The receptors originated from a male donor with ankylosing spondylitis or in good health (not recorded which).

This clonotype was observed at least ten times. The genes are TRBV6-5 and TRBJ2-7; 7 bases fit TRBD2. The CDR3 loop spans 16 amino acids. CDR1 MNHEY and CDR2 SVGAGI come from the germline V gene. Trimming removed 3 bases from V and 7 bases from J; junction bases left unmatched: 15. The CDR3 region has the DNA TGTGCCAGCAGTTATTTTCCCCCCCCGGGGGGTGGTGAGCAGTACTTC. Translated: CASSYFPPPGGGEQYF.

This clonotype was counted only a few times. The rearrangement uses TRBV6-6 and TRBJ2-3, with 9 bases that match TRBD1. Unmatched junction bases numbered 4, after V lost 8 bases and J lost 4 bases. This CDR3 is 13 amino acids long. CDR1 and CDR2 from the germline V gene are MNHNY and SVGAGI (reference sequence). This CDR3 is CASQDRGPDTQYF. CDR3 bases: TGTGCCAGCCAGGACAGGGGACCAGATACGCAGTATTTT.

This rearrangement joins TRBV11-2 to TRBJ2-7, with TRBD1 matching 8 bases. The CDR3 length is 15 residues. V dropped 5 bases and J dropped 4; count of bases not matched to a gene: 10. Germline lookup yields CDR1 SGHAT and CDR2 FQNNGV. The CDR3 sequence is CASSVTSGGLYEQYF. CDR3 nucleotide sequence: TGTGCCAGCAGCGTTACATCAGGGGGCCTGTACGAGCAGTACTTC.

This clonotype was detected a few times. The chain carries TRBV5-5 and TRBJ2-4, with D perhaps matching TRBD1 or TRBD2 (5 bases each). Trimming cost V 6 bases and J 1 base, with 14 bases left between them. CDR1 SGHKS and CDR2 YYEKEE come from the germline V gene (reference sequence). CDR3 length equals 15 residues. The chain's CDR3 is CASTAAEGAKNIQYF. The CDR3 region has the DNA TGTGCCAGCACGGCGGCAGAGGGGGCCAAAAACATTCAGTACTTC.

CDR3 DNA sequence: TGTGCCAGCAGCCACGTGAGAGATACGCAGTATTTT. Amino acids: CASSHVRDTQYF. The V and J genes are TRBV14 and TRBJ2-3; D gene ambiguous. The germline CDR1 and CDR2 sequences are SGHDN and FVKESK. Trimming cost V 3 bases and J 5 bases, with 6 bases left between them. The length of the CDR3 is 12 residues.

V usage is TRBV7-9 and J usage is TRBJ2-3, with 10 positions matching TRBD2. Germline V lookup: CDR1 SEHNR, CDR2 FQNEAQ (reference sequence). Trimming took 2 bases from V and 2 from J; bases not matched to a gene: 7. The CDR3 is made up of 17 amino acids. Here the CDR3 DNA reads TGTGCCAGCAGCTTAACGCTAGCGGGAGCCCTCACAGATACGCAGTATTTT. Amino acid sequence: CASSLTLAGALTDTQYF.

This clonotype appeared many times. The chain combines TRBV10-2 with TRBJ2-3; no reliable D call. Trimming took off 4 bases at V and 9 bases at J, with 8 bases between the two ends. The CDR3 is 11 amino acids. Germline-derived CDR1 and CDR2 are WSHSY and SAAADI. The CDR3 DNA reads TGCGCCAGCAGTGCGAAGGAGACGCAGTATTTT. Protein sequence: CASSAKETQYF.

This clonotype was seen just once. The chain recombines TRBV24-1 with TRBJ2-1; D uncertain. The V gene's germline CDR1 is KGHDR and CDR2 SFDVKD. CDR3 length: 15 amino acids. V was cut by 2 bases and J by 7 bases, with 14 bases left in between. The CDR3 region is CATSDSASASNEQFF. The CDR3 DNA reads TGTGCCACCAGTGATTCGGCCTCGGCAAGTAATGAGCAGTTCTTC.

This clonotype came up a few times. The chain couples TRBV29-1 to TRBJ2-1, with TRBD2 identical over 13 bases. The CDR3 length is 17 residues. Germline V gene data show CDR1 as SQVTM and CDR2 as ANQGSEA. V trimming: 5 bases; J trimming: 1 base; junction bases outside the gene matches: 8. DNA for the CDR3: TGCAGCGTTCACGGGACTAGCGGGGCCCCGTCCTACAATGAGCAGTTCTTC. This encodes CSVHGTSGAPSYNEQFF.

This clonotype was seen a handful of times. This chain joins TRBV28 and TRBJ1-4; no definite D call. V dropped 6 bases and J dropped 8 bases, with 16 bases sitting between them. Germline V CDR1 and CDR2: MDHEN, SYDVKM. The CDR3 covers 14 residues. CDR3 sequence reads: CASSPDHGEEKLFF. CDR3 nucleotides: TGTGCCAGCAGCCCGGACCATGGGGAAGAAAAACTGTTTTTT.

This clonotype was recorded at least ten times. The chain joins TRBV5-1 to TRBJ1-1; possibly TRBD1 for D (5 bases). With 5 bases removed from V and 3 bases from J, the gap between germline ends came to 11 bases. Germline V gene lookup returns CDR1 SGHRS and CDR2 YFSETQ. The CDR3 extends over 13 amino acids. CDR3 nucleotide sequence: TGCGCCAGCAGTTGGGACGGAGACACTGAAGCTTTCTTT. This encodes CASSWDGDTEAFF.

A word on this clonotype: This may arise from a read error, as a much more abundant clone is one base away. The chain combines TRBV30 with TRBJ2-7, with TRBD1 as a possible D gene (5 bases). The CDR3 spans 15 residues. From germline, CDR1 is GTSNPN and CDR2 SVGIG (reference sequence). CDR3 DNA: TGTGCCTGCCAGAGGATTTGGGCAGGGTTACACGAGCAGTGCTTC. It codes for CACQRIWAGLHEQCF.

This clonotype was observed at least ten times. The chain uses TRBV14 and TRBJ1-1, with a weak D call TRBD1 (6 bases). The germline CDR1 and CDR2 sequences are SGHDN and FVKESK. Trimming removed 1 base from V and 5 bases from J, with 11 bases in between. This CDR3 contains 14 residues. The CDR3 sequence is CASSQVGAITEAFF. CDR3 nucleotide sequence: TGTGCCAGCAGCCAAGTGGGGGCGATAACTGAAGCTTTCTTT.

In this sample, this clonotype turned up a few times. The chain recombines TRBV27 with TRBJ2-1, with TRBD2 identical over 14 bases. The germline gives CDR1 MNHEY, CDR2 SMNVEV (reference sequence). The CDR3 consists of 17 residues. With V trimmed by 5 bases and J by 7 bases, 10 bases remained unmatched. The CDR3 DNA sequence: TGTGCCAGCAGTCCGCGCCCGGGACTAGCGGGGGAGAATGAGCAGTTCTTC. This codes for CASSPRPGLAGENEQFF.

Ten or more counts support this clonotype. The chain is built from TRBV5-1 and TRBJ2-7, with D perhaps given as TRBD1 or TRBD2 (5 bases each). The V and J ends lost 4 bases and 3 bases respectively, with 17 bases between them. The germline V gene encodes CDR1 SGHRS and CDR2 YFSETQ. CDR3 size: 15 residues. The chain's CDR3 is CASSEGLRSIYEQYF. The CDR3 nucleotides are TGCGCCAGCAGCGAGGGGCTACGTTCTATCTACGAGCAGTACTTC.

The V and J genes are TRBV18 and TRBJ1-4, with TRBD1 as a possible D gene (5 bases). Looked up from germline, CDR1 is KGHSH and CDR2 is LQKENI. The CDR3 is 15 amino acids. Trimming removed 0 bases from V and 4 bases from J, with 9 bases in between. CDR3 DNA: TGTGCCAGCTCACCACCGTCAGGGAGTAATGAAAAACTGTTTTTT. Its translation is CASSPPSGSNEKLFF.

The V and J genes are TRBV28 and TRBJ1-1; D remains unclear. Trimming took 1 base from V and 1 from J, leaving 7 bases between them. Germline V gene lookup returns CDR1 MDHEN and CDR2 SYDVKM. The CDR3 runs 14 residues. The CDR3 coding sequence is TGTGCCAGCAGTTTATCCGGGGAGAACACTGAAGCTTTCTTT. Protein sequence: CASSLSGENTEAFF.

In its sample, this clonotype was seen many times. The chain has TRBV5-1 and TRBJ1-3; D is perhaps TRBD1 (6 bases). The CDR3 runs 15 residues. Germline CDR1 SGHRS, CDR2 YFSETQ. The V and J ends lost 7 bases and 0 bases respectively, with 14 bases between them. The CDR3 spells CASATGFGSGNTIYF. In DNA, the CDR3 is TGCGCCAGCGCCACAGGGTTCGGCTCTGGAAACACCATATATTTT.

The chain recombines TRBV12-3 or TRBV12-4 with TRBJ2-2; D perhaps matches TRBD1 (7 bases). The CDR3 extends over 15 amino acids. Trimming pared 6 bases from V and 4 bases from J, leaving 15 bases between. DNA for the CDR3: TGTGCCAGCAGCGAGGGGGCTAGCGTCACCGGGGAGCTGTTTTTT. As protein: CASSEGASVTGELFF.

In this sample, this clonotype turned up many times. The J gene is TRBJ1-5, the V gene TRBV20-1; D is undetermined. CDR1 DFQATT and CDR2 SNEGSKA come from the germline V gene (reference sequence). CDR3 size: 14 residues. Trimming took off 3 bases at V and 3 bases at J, with 12 bases between the two ends. CDR3 sequence reads: CSASSGPNNQPQHF. CDR3 DNA sequence: TGCAGTGCTAGTTCAGGTCCGAACAATCAGCCCCAGCATTTT.

The J gene is TRBJ1-3, the V gene TRBV30, with a possible D match to TRBD1 (6 bases). V was cut by 3 bases and J by 0 bases, with 15 bases left in between. CDR1 is GTSNPN and CDR2 is SVGIG in the germline V gene (reference sequence). The CDR3 loop spans 16 amino acids. CDR3 sequence reads: CAWSLGQRLSGNTIYF. The CDR3 region has the DNA TGTGCCTGGAGCCTCGGACAGAGACTCTCTGGAAACACCATATATTTT. The complete variable domain, with remaining parts taken from reference TRBV30 and TRBJ1-3, reads SQTIHQWPATLVQPVGSPLSLECTVEGTSNPNLYWYRQAAGRGLQLLFYSVGIGQISSEVPQNLSASRPQDRQFILSSKKLLLSDSGFYLCAWSLGQRLSGNTIYFGEGSWLTVV.

This clonotype came up many times. CDR3 in amino acids: CASSLATLAGSEQYF. The CDR3 DNA reads as TGCGCCAGCAGCTTGGCGACCTTAGCGGGAAGCGAGCAGTACTTC. This chain connects TRBV5-1 to TRBJ2-7; 8 bases fit TRBD2. The V segment lost 0 bases and the J segment 6 bases; nucleotides outside the gene matches: 8. The CDR3 consists of 15 residues. Germline CDR1 and CDR2: SGHRS and YFSETQ. The whole variable domain, filled in from reference TRBV5-1 and TRBJ2-7, reads KAGVTQTPRYLIKTRGQQVTLSCSPISGHRSVSWYQQTPGQGLQFLFEYFSETQRNKGNFPGRFSGRQFSNSRSEMNVSTLELGDSALYLCASSLATLAGSEQYFGPGTRLTVT.